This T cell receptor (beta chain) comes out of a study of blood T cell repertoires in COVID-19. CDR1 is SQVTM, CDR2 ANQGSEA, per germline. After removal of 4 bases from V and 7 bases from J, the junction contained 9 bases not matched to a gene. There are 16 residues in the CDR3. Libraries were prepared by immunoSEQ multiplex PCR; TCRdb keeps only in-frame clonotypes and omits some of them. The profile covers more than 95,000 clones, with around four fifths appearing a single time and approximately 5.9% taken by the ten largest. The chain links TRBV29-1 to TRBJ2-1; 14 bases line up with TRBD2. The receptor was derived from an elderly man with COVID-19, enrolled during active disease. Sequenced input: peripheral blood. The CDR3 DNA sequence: TGCAGCGTTGGGGCGGGGACTAGCGGGAGTAGAAATGAGCAGTTCTTC. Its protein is CSVGAGTSGSRNEQFF.